This record covers a single T cell receptor beta chain. V was pared by 5 bases and J by 3 bases, with 6 bases of the junction left unmatched. The CDR3 sequence is 15 residues long. CDR1 and CDR2 (germline): MGHDK, SYGVNS. The data originate from a study of blood T cell repertoires in COVID-19. Generated by immunoSEQ multiplex PCR, the TCRdb table keeps only in-frame clones and is missing some. In the table there are around 340,000 clones, around four fifths of which are singletons. The V call is TRBV25-1, the J call TRBJ2-7; TRBD2 matches at 11 bases. The sequencing sample was made of peripheral blood. The source of this sequence is a man aged 30 to 45 with active or convalescent COVID-19. DNA for the CDR3: TGTGCCAGCAGTCAAGCTAGCGGGGGGAACTACGAGCAGTACTTC. This sequence encodes CASSQASGGNYEQYF.